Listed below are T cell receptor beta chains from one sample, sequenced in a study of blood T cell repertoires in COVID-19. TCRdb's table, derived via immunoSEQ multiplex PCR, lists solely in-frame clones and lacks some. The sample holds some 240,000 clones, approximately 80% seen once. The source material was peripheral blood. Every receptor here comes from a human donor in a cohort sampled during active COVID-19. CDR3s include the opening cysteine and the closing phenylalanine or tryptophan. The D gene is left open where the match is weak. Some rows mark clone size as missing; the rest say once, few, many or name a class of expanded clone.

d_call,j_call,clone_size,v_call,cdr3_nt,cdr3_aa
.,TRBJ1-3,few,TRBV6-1,TGTGCCAGCAGTGACAGTGGAAACACCATATATTTT,CASSDSGNTIYF
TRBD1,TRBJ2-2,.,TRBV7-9,TGTGCCAGCAGCTACAGGGGCGCCGGGGAGCTGTTTTTT,CASSYRGAGELFF
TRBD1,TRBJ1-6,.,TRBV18,TGTGCCAGCTCAGGACAGGGTGTTAGGTCACCCCTCCACTTT,CASSGQGVRSPLHF
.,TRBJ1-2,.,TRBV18,TGTGCCAGCTCACTTATTGTGTTGGACAGCCAAACAGCTAACTATGGCTACACCTTC,CASSLIVLDSQTANYGYTF
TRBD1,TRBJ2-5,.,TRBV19,TGTGCCTGCGAGGACAGGGATGGAGAGACCCAGTACTTC,CACEDRDGETQYF
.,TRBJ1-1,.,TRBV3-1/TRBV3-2,TGTGCCAGCAGCCAAAGGGGGGGTGCTGAAGCTTTCTTT,CASSQRGGAEAFF
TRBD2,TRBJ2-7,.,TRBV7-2,TGTGCCAGCAGCTCGAATCCGGGAGGAAGGAACGACTTC,CASSSNPGGRNDF
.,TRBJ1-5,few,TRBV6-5,TGTGCCAGCAGCGCCAGACAGCCTAATTCCCAGCCCCAGCATTTT,CASSARQPNSQPQHF
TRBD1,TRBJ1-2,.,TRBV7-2,TGTGCCAGCAGCGATCAACCCGGACAGGGCCTCTCAGTATTC,CASSDQPGQGLSVF
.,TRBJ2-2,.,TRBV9,TGTGCCAGCAGCGTAGTATCGGAGACCGGGGAGCTGTTTTTT,CASSVVSETGELFF
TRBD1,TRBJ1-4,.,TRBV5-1,TGCGCCAGCAGCCTCCAACCGACAGGGGCAACTAATGAAAAACTGTTTTTT,CASSLQPTGATNEKLFF
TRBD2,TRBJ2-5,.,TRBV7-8,TGTGCCACAACCGGGACTAGGGACCGTGGGGGGACCCAGTACTTC,CATTGTRDRGGTQYF
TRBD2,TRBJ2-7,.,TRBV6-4,TGTGACCAAAGGGGGAGGACTAGCGGGAGGCGGAGCTCCTACGAGCAGTACTTC,CDQRGRTSGRRSSYEQYF
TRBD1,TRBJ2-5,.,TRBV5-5,TGTGCCAGCAGCCCACCCAACCGGGACAGGGGAGAGACCCAGTACTTC,CASSPPNRDRGETQYF
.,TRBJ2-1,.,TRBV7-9,TGTGCCAGCAGCTTAGTTCCTAACCACAATGAGCAGTTCTTC,CASSLVPNHNEQFF
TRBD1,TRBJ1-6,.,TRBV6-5,TGTGCCACCGGAGGGGGGACAGTTAATTCACCCCTCCACTTT,CATGGGTVNSPLHF
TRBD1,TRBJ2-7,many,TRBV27,TGTGCCAGCGCCGGGACAGGGAGGTCCGAGCAGTACTTC,CASAGTGRSEQYF
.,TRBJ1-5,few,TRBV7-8,TGTGCCAGCAGCCCAGGGATGGGCAGCAATCAGCCCCAGCATTTT,CASSPGMGSNQPQHF
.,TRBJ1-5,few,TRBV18,TGTGCCAGCTCCGTCTCAGGGTTGGGCAATCAGCCCCAGCATTTT,CASSVSGLGNQPQHF
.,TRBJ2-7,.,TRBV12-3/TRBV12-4,TGTGCCAGCAGTCCCCAGGAGGGCTACGAGCAGTACTTC,CASSPQEGYEQYF
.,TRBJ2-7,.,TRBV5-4,TGTGCCAGCAGCCCGGGACTCCAAGCCTACGAGCAGTACTTC,CASSPGLQAYEQYF
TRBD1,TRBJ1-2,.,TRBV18,TGTGCCAGCTCACGGGGATTAGGACAGGGTGACTATGGCTACACCTTC,CASSRGLGQGDYGYTF
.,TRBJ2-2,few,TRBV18,TGTGCCAGCTCACCTGGCGGTATCGCGAACACCGGGGAGCTGTTTTTT,CASSPGGIANTGELFF
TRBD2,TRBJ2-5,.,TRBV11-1,TGTGCCAGCACCCTCGGGACTAGCGGGGGTGAGACCCAGTACTTC,CASTLGTSGGETQYF
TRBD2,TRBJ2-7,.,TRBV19,TGTGCCAGTAGTGCACCCTACGGGGACAGCGGGGGGGAGCAGTACTTC,CASSAPYGDSGGEQYF
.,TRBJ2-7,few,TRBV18,TGTGCCAGCTCACCGGGCGTCGGTCGATCGGATGAGCAGTACTTC,CASSPGVGRSDEQYF
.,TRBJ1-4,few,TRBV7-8,TGTGCCAGCAGCTTCAACACCGTCCGTGAAAAACTGTTTTTT,CASSFNTVREKLFF
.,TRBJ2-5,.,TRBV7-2,TGTGCCAGCAGCTCCTCGGCTCCGGGGACCCAGTACTTC,CASSSSAPGTQYF
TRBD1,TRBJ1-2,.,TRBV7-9,TGTGCCAGCAGCTTAGGGACAGGGGAATTGGGCGGCTACACCTTC,CASSLGTGELGGYTF
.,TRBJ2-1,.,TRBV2,TGTGCCAGCAGTGTGTCGCAGCGCGGGGATGAGCAGTTCTTC,CASSVSQRGDEQFF
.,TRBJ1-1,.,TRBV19,TGTGCCAGTAGTATCGAGGGGGGGCTTGAAGCTTTCTTT,CASSIEGGLEAFF
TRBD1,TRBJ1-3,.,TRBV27,TGTGCCAGCGGGCAGGGGGCTGGAATCTCTGGAAACACCATATATTTT,CASGQGAGISGNTIYF
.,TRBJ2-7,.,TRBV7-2,TGTGCCAGCAGCTTAGTAGGTGGAGGCTCCTACGAGCAGTACTTC,CASSLVGGGSYEQYF
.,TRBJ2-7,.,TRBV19,TGTGCCAGTAGTATTGGGCTTTCCTACGAGCAGTACTTC,CASSIGLSYEQYF
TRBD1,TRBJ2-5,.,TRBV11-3,TGTGCCAGCAGCATCGGGACAGGGGGTGGAAGAGAGACCCAGTACTTC,CASSIGTGGGRETQYF
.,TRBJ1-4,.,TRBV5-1,TGCGCCAGCAGCGCCGCGGGTGGAGCGCGTGAAAAACTGTTTTTT,CASSAAGGAREKLFF
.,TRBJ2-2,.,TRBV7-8,TGTGCCAGCAGCGCCGCCCTAGCGAGAAACACCGGGGAGCTGTTTTTT,CASSAALARNTGELFF
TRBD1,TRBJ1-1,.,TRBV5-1,TGCGCCAGCAGCTTTCCTAGGACAGGGACGGACACTGAAGCTTTCTTT,CASSFPRTGTDTEAFF
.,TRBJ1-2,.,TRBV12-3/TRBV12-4,TGTGCCAGCAAGATACAGGGCTATGGCTACACCTTC,CASKIQGYGYTF